This T cell receptor beta chain was retrieved from a study of tumor and adjacent non-tumor tissue in lung cancer. Details on this clonotype: What it binds is not known. A read error may produce the germline difference seen at one junction end.

A modified ARM-PCR protocol with three rounds of nested PCR amplified TCRbeta. MiXCR, run by TCRdb on the multiplex PCR reads, gives a single entry per CDR3 protein. The sample has approximately 120,000 distinct CDR3 sequences; roughly 77% are singletons. The template was RNA from unsorted bulk tissue. Between August and November 2014, newly diagnosed, chemotherapy-naive lung cancer patients underwent thoracic surgery in China. Overall study results and limits: Patients with more diverse tumor TCRs had worse survival.

The CDR3 is 18 residues long. The sequence was collected from a woman aged 60-75 years with non-small cell lung cancer. The chain recombines TRBV12-3 or TRBV12-4 with TRBJ2-6, with 13 bases aligning to TRBD2. Input material: lung tumor tissue. DNA for the CDR3: TGTACCAACAGTTCCAGTAGACTAGCGGGAGGTGGGGCCAACGTCCTGATTTTC. It yields the protein CTNSSSRLAGGGANVLIF.